A selection of T cell receptor beta chains follows, all from one sample in a study of cytomegalovirus exposure and HLA in healthy donors. TCRdb's table, derived via immunoSEQ multiplex PCR, lists solely in-frame clones and lacks some. Among about 170,000 clones listed, about 80% were seen once. Sequencing was performed on PBMCs. These receptors originate from a woman aged 25 to 39 in good health and CMV-seropositive. The CDR3 runs from the conserved cysteine through the conserved F or W. The D gene is left open where the match is weak. For some rows the clone size is stated as once, few or many, or as a class when expanded; others skip it.

clone_size: NA
j_call: TRBJ2-7
d_call: TRBD1
v_call: TRBV11-2
cdr3_aa: CASSLGTGEYEQYF
cdr3_nt: TGTGCCAGCAGCTTGGGGACAGGGGAATACGAGCAGTACTTC

clone_size: NA
j_call: TRBJ1-2
d_call: NA
v_call: TRBV28
cdr3_aa: CASGESGRNYGYTF
cdr3_nt: TGTGCCAGCGGGGAGTCAGGGAGGAACTATGGCTACACCTTC

clone_size: once
j_call: TRBJ1-5
d_call: NA
v_call: TRBV6-1
cdr3_aa: CASSDSDTSNQPQHF
cdr3_nt: TGTGCCAGCAGTGATTCGGACACCAGCAATCAGCCCCAGCATTTT

clone_size: NA
j_call: TRBJ2-3
d_call: NA
v_call: TRBV21-1
cdr3_aa: CASSKAGGDATDTQYF
cdr3_nt: TGTGCCAGCAGCAAAGCAGGGGGCGACGCCACAGATACGCAGTATTTT

clone_size: NA
j_call: TRBJ1-2
d_call: NA
v_call: TRBV11-2
cdr3_aa: CASSPSRALYF
cdr3_nt: TGTGCCAGCAGCCCGTCCAGGGCCCTTTACTTC

clone_size: once
j_call: TRBJ1-3
d_call: NA
v_call: TRBV6-1
cdr3_aa: CASSDPASSGNTIYF
cdr3_nt: TGTGCCAGCAGTGACCCCGCGAGTTCTGGAAACACCATATATTTT

clone_size: once
j_call: TRBJ1-2
d_call: TRBD1
v_call: TRBV6-1
cdr3_aa: CASMGTALNGYTF
cdr3_nt: TGTGCCAGCATGGGGACAGCCTTAAATGGCTACACCTTC

clone_size: NA
j_call: TRBJ1-5
d_call: NA
v_call: TRBV5-1
cdr3_aa: CASSLTGSSNQPQHF
cdr3_nt: TGCGCCAGCAGCCTCACAGGGTCTAGCAATCAGCCCCAGCATTTT

clone_size: once
j_call: TRBJ2-7
d_call: TRBD1
v_call: TRBV6-6
cdr3_aa: CASRAGTGAYEQYF
cdr3_nt: TGTGCCAGCAGGGCCGGGACAGGGGCGTACGAGCAGTACTTC

clone_size: few
j_call: TRBJ1-1
d_call: NA
v_call: TRBV6-1
cdr3_aa: CASSPVGTEAFF
cdr3_nt: TGTGCCAGCAGTCCTGTCGGCACTGAAGCTTTCTTT

clone_size: NA
j_call: TRBJ2-3
d_call: TRBD2
v_call: TRBV5-1
cdr3_aa: CASSRGGGTDTQYF
cdr3_nt: TGCGCCAGCAGCCGGGGGGGAGGCACAGATACGCAGTATTTT

clone_size: NA
j_call: TRBJ1-1
d_call: TRBD1
v_call: TRBV5-6
cdr3_aa: CASSRDRANTEAFF
cdr3_nt: TGTGCCAGCAGCCGGGACAGGGCGAACACTGAAGCTTTCTTT

clone_size: NA
j_call: TRBJ1-5
d_call: TRBD1
v_call: TRBV29-1
cdr3_aa: CSVTTGDSNQPQHF
cdr3_nt: TGCAGCGTCACGACAGGGGATAGCAATCAGCCCCAGCATTTT

clone_size: few
j_call: TRBJ2-7
d_call: NA
v_call: TRBV5-4
cdr3_aa: CASSPEGPSGEQYF
cdr3_nt: TGTGCCAGCAGCCCAGAAGGACCGTCGGGGGAGCAGTACTTC

clone_size: NA
j_call: TRBJ2-5
d_call: NA
v_call: TRBV5-1
cdr3_aa: CASSLGRPETQYF
cdr3_nt: TGCGCCAGCAGCCTAGGCCGCCCCGAGACCCAGTACTTC

clone_size: NA
j_call: TRBJ1-1
d_call: TRBD1
v_call: TRBV29-1
cdr3_aa: CSVGQGAEAFF
cdr3_nt: TGCAGCGTGGGACAGGGGGCTGAAGCTTTCTTT